The source of this T cell receptor beta chain is a study of cytomegalovirus exposure and HLA in healthy donors. The PCR ran on 60 Vbeta and 13 Jbeta primers. Assay used: immunoSEQ multiplex PCR; TCRdb lists only in-frame clones, some missing. Altogether about 180,000 clones are present, about three quarters being singletons, with the ten largest covering approximately 6%. This clone occurred once. Trimming cost V 6 bases and J 1 base, with 14 bases left between them. The CDR3 contains 15 residues. Germline V CDR1 and CDR2: MGHDK, SYGVNS. The TCR was taken from a middle-aged man in good health and CMV-seropositive. The sequenced material came from PBMCs. This sequence joins TRBV25-1 and TRBJ2-3; D unresolved. The CDR3 sequence: CASSVPGFGTDTQYF. The CDR3 DNA follows: TGTGCCAGCAGCGTCCCGGGTTTTGGCACAGATACGCAGTATTTT.